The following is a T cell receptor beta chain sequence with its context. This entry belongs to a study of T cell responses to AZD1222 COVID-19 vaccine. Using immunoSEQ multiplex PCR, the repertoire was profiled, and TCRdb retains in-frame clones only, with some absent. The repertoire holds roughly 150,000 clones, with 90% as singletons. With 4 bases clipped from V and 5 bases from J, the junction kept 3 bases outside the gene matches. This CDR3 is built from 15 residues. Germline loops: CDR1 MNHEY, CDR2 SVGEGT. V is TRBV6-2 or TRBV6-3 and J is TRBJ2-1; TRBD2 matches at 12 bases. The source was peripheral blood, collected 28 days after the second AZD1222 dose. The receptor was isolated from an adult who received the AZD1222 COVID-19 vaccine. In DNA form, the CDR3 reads TGTGCCAGCAGTTCGGGACTAGCGGGTAACAATGAGCAGTTCTTC. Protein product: CASSSGLAGNNEQFF.